This is a list of T cell receptor beta chains from one sample in a study of blood T cell repertoires in COVID-19. Libraries were prepared by immunoSEQ multiplex PCR; TCRdb keeps only in-frame clonotypes and omits some of them. The sample holds hundreds of thousands of clones; 70% to 90% are singletons and the top ten take approximately 12%. Input material: peripheral blood. These receptor sequences come from a woman between 18 and 29 years old who had recovered from COVID-19. CDR3s include the opening cysteine and the closing phenylalanine or tryptophan. The D gene is left open where the match is weak. Size tells how often a clone was seen (once, few, many) or the class of an expanded clone, and some rows leave it out.

>TRBJ2-7|TRBD2|TRBV4-3|-
TGCGCCAGCAGCCAAGATAGGGTCGTGGCGGGAGGATCCTACGAGCAGTACTTC
CASSQDRVVAGGSYEQYF
>TRBJ1-1|-|TRBV4-3|-
TGCGCCAGCAGCCAAGGAGCTTCGAACACTGAAGCTTTCTTT
CASSQGASNTEAFF
>TRBJ1-6|-|TRBV5-5|-
TGTGCCAGCAGCTGGGGGCAGGGTTCACCCCTCCACTTT
CASSWGQGSPLHF
>TRBJ2-7|TRBD2|TRBV19|-
TGTGCCAGTAGTTTATCGCGGGAGATCAACTACGAGCAGTACTTC
CASSLSREINYEQYF
>TRBJ2-2|TRBD2|TRBV3-1/TRBV3-2|-
TGTGCCAGCAGCCCCCTTCCAGCGGGAAACACCGGGGAGCTGTTTTTT
CASSPLPAGNTGELFF
>TRBJ2-1|-|TRBV11-3|-
TGTGCCAGCAGCTTAGCGGGTGTCTACAATGAGCAGTTCTTC
CASSLAGVYNEQFF
>TRBJ2-7|-|TRBV29-1|-
TGCAGCGTTGTAGAGCAGTCCCACGAGCAGTACTTC
CSVVEQSHEQYF
>TRBJ2-1|-|TRBV5-4|-
TGTGCCAGCAGCTTGGAAGTCGGATGGGCCAATGAGCAGTTCTTC
CASSLEVGWANEQFF
>TRBJ1-1|-|TRBV5-4|-
TGTGCCAGCAGCAAGAGCACTGAAGCTTTCTTT
CASSKSTEAFF
>TRBJ1-2|-|TRBV6-5|-
TGTGCCAGCAGTTACTCGACGGGGGATGGCTACACCTTC
CASSYSTGDGYTF
>TRBJ1-3|-|TRBV27|-
TGTGCCAGCAGTTTTCAGGGGAGCTCTGGAAACACCATATATTTT
CASSFQGSSGNTIYF
>TRBJ1-5|TRBD1|TRBV19|few
TGTGCCAGTAGTATTTCGACAGGGAATCAGCCCCAGCATTTT
CASSISTGNQPQHF
>TRBJ2-2|TRBD1|TRBV2|-
TGTGCCAGCAGGGGACAGAGTAACACCGGGGAGCTGTTTTTT
CASRGQSNTGELFF
>TRBJ1-2|-|TRBV29-1|-
TGCAGCGTTGAGGGGCCCTCGGCTGACTACACCTTC
CSVEGPSADYTF
>TRBJ1-2|-|TRBV28|-
TGTGCCAGCAGTTTAGACAGATCGAACTATGGCTACACCTTC
CASSLDRSNYGYTF
>TRBJ2-7|-|TRBV29-1|once
TGCAGCGCAAATAGAGGGTCCTACGAGCAGTACTTC
CSANRGSYEQYF